These T cell receptor beta chains were read from a single sample in a study of read filtering for tumor transcriptome and immune sequencing. TCRdb used MiXCR to reprocess the reads, holding one entry per CDR3 protein. Of 62,000 or so distinct CDR3 sequences in the sample, approximately 13% are singletons; the top ten hold under 55%. Sequences were obtained from a population of CD138-negative cells sorted from bone marrow. The source is a donor at least 40 years old with multiple myeloma. The conserved cysteine and the conserved F or W are not part of the CDR3 here.

J: TRBJ2-1
V: TRBV5-6
CDR3: ASRPLTQRDEQF

J: TRBJ1-2
V: TRBV27
CDR3: ASRTRTAHGYT

J: TRBJ1-1
V: TRBV29-1
CDR3: SVERGQVNTEAF

J: TRBJ2-1
V: TRBV7-8
CDR3: ASSLGLAGGVELF

J: TRBJ2-3
V: TRBV4-2
CDR3: ASSQVALAEGTDTQY

J: TRBJ2-1
V: TRBV12-5
CDR3: ASGYSRLAVSYNEQF

J: TRBJ1-2
V: TRBV29-1
CDR3: SVEVSRGPGYT

J: TRBJ1-1
V: TRBV12-3/TRBV12-4
CDR3: ASSTRQGGEAF

J: TRBJ1-1
V: TRBV10-3
CDR3: AISQADRNTEAF

J: TRBJ2-1
V: TRBV20-1
CDR3: SARDFAGSNEQF

J: TRBJ1-4
V: TRBV6-6
CDR3: ASRLHTVATNEKLF

J: TRBJ2-1
V: TRBV25-1
CDR3: ASSETGTNLQLYNEQF

J: TRBJ2-3
V: TRBV27
CDR3: ASSFTQLTTLLTDTQY

J: TRBJ2-7
V: TRBV29-1
CDR3: SVGTGPSYEQY

J: TRBJ1-5
V: TRBV29-1
CDR3: SVANAPPDGYSNQPQH

J: TRBJ2-2
V: TRBV11-2
CDR3: ASRPTGTGTTGELF

J: TRBJ1-2
V: TRBV7-9
CDR3: ASSPGTGALSNYGYT

J: TRBJ1-1
V: TRBV5-1
CDR3: ASSQTAQGVSTEAF

J: TRBJ2-7
V: TRBV5-1
CDR3: ASSLNREYEQY

J: TRBJ1-2
V: TRBV5-1
CDR3: ASSLDGDRRVNYGYT

J: TRBJ2-1
V: TRBV19
CDR3: ASTLLAGRGQGMYNEQF

J: TRBJ2-1
V: TRBV6-1
CDR3: ASSAGSSYNEQF

J: TRBJ1-5
V: TRBV20-1
CDR3: SARRAGTSQYSNQPQH